The 16 T cell receptor beta chains in this list originate from one sample, sequenced in a study of blood T cell repertoires in COVID-19. The data were produced by immunoSEQ multiplex PCR, yet TCRdb's version contains in-frame clones alone and is incomplete. Among 80,000 to 100,000 clones listed, 85% to 90% were seen once. The sample was peripheral blood. These receptors all come from a man between 45 and 60 years old with COVID-19, enrolled during active disease.

This clone occurred once. The CDR3 spells CASSPGQPGANVLTF. The CDR3 DNA sequence: TGCGCCAGCAGCCCGGGACAGCCCGGGGCCAACGTCCTGACTTTC. V and J are TRBV5-1 and TRBJ2-6; 7 bases map to TRBD1. Germline V gene sequence: CDR1 SGHRS, CDR2 YFSETQ. The V gene end was trimmed by 4 bases and the J gene end by 4 bases; junction bases not matched to a gene: 5. CDR3 size: 15 residues. Full variable domain (outside the CDR3, taken from reference TRBV5-1 and TRBJ2-6): KAGVTQTPRYLIKTRGQQVTLSCSPISGHRSVSWYQQTPGQGLQFLFEYFSETQRNKGNFPGRFSGRQFSNSRSEMNVSTLELGDSALYLCASSPGQPGANVLTFGAGSRLTVL.

The genes are TRBV2 and TRBJ1-6; TRBD1 matches at 7 bases. The CDR3 length is 14 residues. J lost 7 bases, V lost 6 bases, and 6 bases had no gene match. Germline assignment: CDR1 SNHLY and CDR2 FYNNEI. In nucleotides, the CDR3 is TGTGCCAGCAGCCCGGGACAGTGGAATTCACCCCTCCACTTT. This codes for CASSPGQWNSPLHF.

The chain uses TRBV18 and TRBJ2-1; D is perhaps TRBD2 (7 bases). Deletions cut 4 bases from V and 3 bases from J, with 13 bases between. Germline lookup yields CDR1 KGHSH and CDR2 LQKENI. The CDR3 loop spans 15 amino acids. CDR3 bases: TGTGCCAGCTCACGAGGGGGGGGAAACTACAATGAGCAGTTCTTC. It encodes CASSRGGGNYNEQFF.

This chain uses TRBV5-5 with TRBJ1-1, with 7 bases that match TRBD1. The CDR3 consists of 13 residues. Germline CDR1 reads SGHKS; CDR2 reads YYEKEE (reference sequence). Trimming cost V 4 bases and J 3 bases; bases outside gene matches: 3. CDR3 protein: CASSRTGDTEAFF. In DNA, the CDR3 is TGTGCCAGCAGCCGAACAGGGGACACTGAAGCTTTCTTT.

The chain is built from TRBV2 and TRBJ1-6; 8 bases match TRBD1. Germline CDR1 reads SNHLY; CDR2 reads FYNNEI. The CDR3 has 14 amino acids. The V and J ends lost 6 bases and 6 bases, in that order; junction bases with no gene match: 4. The CDR3 coding sequence is TGTGCCAGCAGGGTGACAGGGGTTAATTCACCCCTCCACTTT. Encoded protein: CASRVTGVNSPLHF.

The chain has TRBV18 and TRBJ1-5, with D perhaps TRBD1 (5 bases). CDR3 length: 14 residues. The V end was cut by 6 bases, the J end by 4 bases, with 13 bases between. Germline V lookup: CDR1 KGHSH, CDR2 LQKENI. In DNA, the CDR3 is TGTGCCAGCTCTGACAGTATAGGAAATCAGCCCCAGCATTTT. Translating gives CASSDSIGNQPQHF.

The V call is TRBV2, the J call TRBJ1-5, with TRBD1 matching over 8 bases. Looked up from germline, CDR1 is SNHLY and CDR2 is FYNNEI. There are 13 residues in the CDR3. V was pared by 8 bases and J by 4 bases, with 4 bases of the junction left unmatched. The CDR3 loop reads CASVRDRNQPQHF. CDR3 nucleotide sequence: TGTGCCAGCGTCAGGGACAGGAATCAGCCCCAGCATTTT.

The J gene is TRBJ2-1, the V gene TRBV9, with D tentatively TRBD2 (6 bases). From germline, CDR1 is SGDLS and CDR2 YYNGEE. This CDR3 has 15 residues. V lost 3 bases and J lost 7, with 17 bases in between. CDR3 sequence reads: CASSALVGAGNEQFF. CDR3 in DNA: TGTGCCAGCAGCGCGCTGGTCGGGGCGGGAAATGAGCAGTTCTTC.

To note about this clone: The same CDR3 arises from other DNA sequences in this sample as well. The rearrangement uses TRBV5-1 and TRBJ2-7; no reliable D call. Germline-derived CDR1 and CDR2 are SGHRS and YFSETQ. This CDR3 is built from 13 residues. The V end was cut by 0 bases, the J end by 0 bases, with 4 bases between. CDR3 DNA sequence: TGCGCCAGCAGCTTGGCGAGCTCCTACGAGCAGTACTTC. Translated: CASSLASSYEQYF.

This clone was counted a few times. The gene calls are TRBV19 and TRBJ2-2; D may be TRBD1 (6 bases). Per the germline V gene, CDR1 is LNHDA and CDR2 is SQIVND (reference sequence). Trimming left V 3 bases short and J 5 bases short, with 13 bases between. The CDR3 sequence is 15 residues long. CDR3 residues: CASSMGDRITGELFF. CDR3 DNA: TGTGCCAGTAGTATGGGAGACAGGATAACCGGGGAGCTGTTTTTT.

The chain employs TRBV5-6 and TRBJ2-7; 8 bases are a match to TRBD2. Germline lookup yields CDR1 SGHDT and CDR2 YYEEEE. Trimming cost V 0 bases and J 9 bases; bases outside gene matches: 5. The CDR3 sequence is 13 residues long. CDR3 DNA: TGTGCCAGCAGCTTGGCGGGAGGGAGGTGGCAGTACTTC. It encodes CASSLAGGRWQYF.

This chain connects TRBV6-2 or TRBV6-3 to TRBJ1-1, with TRBD1 matching 8 bases. Per the germline V gene, CDR1 is MNHEY and CDR2 is SVGEGT. CDR3 length equals 12 residues. V was clipped by 5 bases and J by 11 bases; unmatched bases: 7. The chain's CDR3 is CASSPPDRDAFF. CDR3 bases: TGTGCCAGCAGTCCCCCGGACAGGGACGCTTTCTTT.

The chain recombines TRBV7-2 with TRBJ1-5; 7 nucleotides agree with TRBD1. The CDR3 is made up of 15 amino acids. The trim removed 1 base at V and 4 bases at J, leaving 4 bases unmatched. Germline loops: CDR1 SGHTA, CDR2 FQGNSA. The CDR3 DNA sequence: TGTGCCAGCAGCTTAGGGGACAGTCTTAATCAGCCCCAGCATTTT. Protein sequence: CASSLGDSLNQPQHF. The full variable domain, with the rest looked up from reference TRBV7-2 and TRBJ1-5, is GAGVSQSPSNKVTEKGKDVELRCDPISGHTALYWYRQSLGQGLEFLIYFQGNSAPDKSGLPSDRFSAERTGGSVSTLTIQRTQQEDSAVYLCASSLGDSLNQPQHFGDGTRLSIL.

This chain connects TRBV20-1 to TRBJ1-6; D remains ambiguous. V was trimmed by 6 bases and J by 3 bases, leaving 15 bases between them. The germline V gene has CDR1 DFQATT and CDR2 SNEGSKA (reference sequence). The CDR3 consists of 15 residues. Here the CDR3 reads CSASPEGYYNSPLHF. CDR3 nucleotides: TGCAGTGCCAGTCCGGAGGGATACTATAATTCACCCCTCCACTTT.

This chain joins TRBV12-3 or TRBV12-4 and TRBJ2-2; D not certain. CDR3 size: 13 residues. Trimming took off 2 bases at V and 6 bases at J, with 7 bases between the two ends. The CDR3 loop is CASSLKRSGELFF. The CDR3 coding sequence is TGTGCCAGCAGTTTAAAACGGTCCGGGGAGCTGTTTTTT.

The rearrangement links TRBV7-3 to TRBJ1-2, with 8 bases aligning to TRBD1. The CDR3 runs 16 residues. CDR1 and CDR2 (germline): SGHTA, FQGTGA. The V segment lost 1 base and the J segment 7 bases; nucleotides outside the gene matches: 11. The CDR3 DNA follows: TGTGCCAGCAGCTTAAGAGGTGACAGGGGTATGATTGGCTACACCTTC. As protein: CASSLRGDRGMIGYTF.